The 22 T cell receptor beta chains presented below share a single source sample, sequenced in a study of T cell responses to AZD1222 COVID-19 vaccine listed by TCRdb under 2021. The library was prepared using the immunoSEQ multiplex PCR assay. TCRdb provides this immuneACCESS table in a form limited to in-frame rearrangements. Some clones are lacking; in checked studies, under half of them reflect an unresolved V gene, and why the rest are absent is not known. The sample data list roughly 120,000 clones, and 85% to 95% of these were observed just once. The ten largest clones add up to 2.9% of the sample. Reading the label with the study, this specimen's time point is: baseline before first vaccination. The sequences come from peripheral blood, collected on day 0 of AZD1222 vaccination. The receptors were gathered from an adult in good health.

This clone has only one observation. The chain recombines TRBV28 with TRBJ1-2; D is unclear. From germline, CDR1 is MDHEN and CDR2 SYDVKM. V was trimmed by 6 bases and J by 7 bases, leaving 15 bases between them. This CDR3 is built from 13 residues. This chain's CDR3 is CASSPAPGGGYTF. The CDR3 DNA sequence: TGTGCCAGCAGCCCCGCACCGGGTGGTGGCTACACCTTC.

V usage is TRBV5-1 and J usage is TRBJ1-4; 7 nucleotides agree with TRBD1. CDR1 and CDR2 from the germline V gene are SGHRS and YFSETQ. The CDR3 covers 16 residues. V shed 0 bases, J shed 8 bases, and the junction held 10 bases outside the gene matches. The CDR3 DNA is TGCGCCAGCAGCTTGGGTTTGGCAGGGGGGTCGGAAAAACTGTTTTTT. As protein: CASSLGLAGGSEKLFF.

This chain uses TRBV7-9 with TRBJ1-1; 9 bases fit TRBD1. The germline CDR1 and CDR2 sequences are SEHNR and FQNEAQ (reference sequence). After removal of 4 bases from V and 4 bases from J, the junction contained 1 base not matched to a gene. The CDR3 spans 13 residues. This chain's CDR3 is CASSWTGVTEAFF. CDR3 DNA: TGTGCCAGCAGCTGGACAGGGGTCACTGAAGCTTTCTTT. Looking up the rest from reference TRBV7-9 and TRBJ1-1 gives the full variable domain: DTGVSQNPRHKITKRGQNVTFRCDPISEHNRLYWYRQTLGQGPEFLTYFQNEAQLEKSRLLSDRFSAERPKGSFSTLEIQRTEQGDSAMYLCASSWTGVTEAFFGQGTRLTVV.

The chain recombines TRBV15 with TRBJ1-5, with D unclear. CDR3 length equals 15 residues. The germline V gene encodes CDR1 LNHNV and CDR2 YYDKDF (reference sequence). The V end was cut by 0 bases, the J end by 4 bases, with 10 bases between. This CDR3 reads CATSRDARDNQPQHF. For the CDR3, the DNA is TGTGCCACCAGCAGAGATGCGCGGGATAATCAGCCCCAGCATTTT.

This sequence joins TRBV7-9 and TRBJ2-7; 7 positions agree with TRBD1. V lost 5 bases to trimming and J lost 2 bases; unmatched junction nucleotides: 6. The CDR3 has 14 residues. Per germline, CDR1 SEHNR and CDR2 FQNEAQ (reference sequence). The chain's CDR3 is CASSLEGQTYEQYF. The CDR3 nucleotides read TGTGCCAGCAGCCTAGAGGGACAGACCTACGAGCAGTACTTC.

The chain uses TRBV3-1 (or the pseudogene TRBV3-2) and TRBJ1-1; D may be TRBD1 (6 bases). Germline CDR1 LGHDT, CDR2 YNNKEL (reference sequence). This CDR3 has 14 amino acids. V lost 3 bases and J lost 8, with 16 bases in between. The CDR3 loop is CASSQTTGSKEAFF. For the CDR3, the DNA is TGTGCCAGCAGCCAGACCACAGGGTCGAAAGAAGCTTTCTTT.

This rearrangement joins TRBV7-2 to TRBJ1-4, with D perhaps TRBD1 (6 bases). V lost 3 bases, J lost 8 bases, and 13 bases lay in between. The length of the CDR3 is 14 residues. In germline, CDR1 is SGHTA, CDR2 FQGNSA. CDR3 sequence reads: CASSFSGGGEKLFF. The CDR3, as DNA: TGTGCCAGCAGCTTTAGTGGGGGCGGCGAAAAACTGTTTTTT.

This chain joins TRBV29-1 and TRBJ1-4; D unclear. The length of the CDR3 is 11 residues. V shed 7 bases and J shed 5 bases, with 8 bases lying between them. The germline CDR1 and CDR2 sequences are SQVTM and ANQGSEA. CDR3 sequence: CSGTVNEKLFF. The CDR3, as DNA: TGCAGCGGGACGGTAAATGAAAAACTGTTTTTT.

The V call is TRBV5-4, the J call TRBJ2-7, with TRBD1 identical over 7 bases. Germline lookup yields CDR1 SGHNT and CDR2 YYREEE (reference sequence). The CDR3 runs to 15 residues. V trimming: 3 bases; J trimming: 1 base; junction bases outside the gene matches: 7. The CDR3 sequence is CASSYLDRASYEQYF. CDR3 in DNA: TGTGCCAGCAGCTACCTAGACAGGGCGTCCTACGAGCAGTACTTC.

This chain connects TRBV4-1 to TRBJ1-4; D remains ambiguous. Germline CDR1 MGHRA, CDR2 YSYEKL. V gave up 2 bases and J gave up 8 bases, with 15 bases separating them. This CDR3 comprises 15 residues. The CDR3 coding sequence is TGCGCCAGCAGCCAAAACACTAGTCCCGCGGAAAAACTGTTTTTT. Encoded protein: CASSQNTSPAEKLFF.

This CDR3 is CASSLVIGDSTFSGYTF. CDR3 nucleotides: TGTGCCAGCAGCTTAGTAATCGGAGACAGCACCTTCTCTGGCTACACCTTC. The chain combines TRBV11-2 with TRBJ1-2, with a weak D call TRBD1 (5 bases). Germline loops: CDR1 SGHAT, CDR2 FQNNGV. The CDR3 is made up of 17 amino acids. Trimming took 1 base from V and 7 from J, leaving 22 bases between them.

This clone was seen only a few times. No DNA is shown, since the ends of the CDR3 on it are uncertain; the CDR3 is the one TCRdb lists. The chain joins TRBV4-2 to TRBJ2-3. Germline assignment: CDR1 LGHNA and CDR2 YNFKEQ. The CDR3 is 16 residues long, ends included. The CDR3 sequence is CASSQDFGAGTDTQYF.

The chain couples TRBV7-6 to TRBJ1-4; D is unresolved. Germline loops: CDR1 SGHVS, CDR2 FNYEAQ. The ends were cut back, 3 bases at V and 6 bases at J, with 11 bases in the middle. The CDR3 is made up of 14 amino acids. CDR3 nucleotides: TGTGCCAGCAGCTTGGAGTGGAGCGATGAAAAACTGTTTTTT. Translating it yields CASSLEWSDEKLFF.

The CDR3 spells CASSLKTLAEQFF. The CDR3 region has the DNA TGTGCCAGCAGCTTAAAGACCTTAGCGGAGCAGTTCTTC. V is TRBV7-3 and J is TRBJ2-1, with a weak D call TRBD2 (5 bases). From germline, CDR1 is SGHTA and CDR2 FQGTGA. The CDR3 spans 13 residues. Trimming left V 1 base short and J 10 bases short, with 11 bases between.

The genes are TRBV5-4 and TRBJ2-2; weak D call: TRBD2 (5 bases). Trimming took 4 bases from V and 4 from J, leaving 17 bases between them. CDR3 length: 16 residues. Germline CDR1 reads SGHNT; CDR2 reads YYREEE (reference sequence). The CDR3: CASSIFLDRGTGELFF. CDR3 DNA: TGTGCCAGCAGCATATTCCTAGATCGGGGCACCGGGGAGCTGTTTTTT.

The V gene is TRBV19, the J gene TRBJ2-1; D might be TRBD2 (5 bases). The CDR3 length is 15 residues. V lost 5 bases and J 4 bases, leaving 15 bases between the germline ends. Germline loops: CDR1 LNHDA, CDR2 SQIVND (reference sequence). The CDR3 sequence: CASSRKLAWYNEQFF. The DNA of the CDR3 is TGTGCCAGTAGTCGTAAGTTAGCGTGGTACAATGAGCAGTTCTTC. Full variable domain (outside the CDR3, taken from reference TRBV19 and TRBJ2-1): DGGITQSPKYLFRKEGQNVTLSCEQNLNHDAMYWYRQDPGQGLRLIYYSQIVNDFQKGDIAEGYSVSREKKESFPLTVTSAQKNPTAFYLCASSRKLAWYNEQFFGPGTRLTVL.

The chain carries TRBV27 and TRBJ2-3; 8 positions agree with TRBD2. The CDR3 runs to 17 residues. Trimming at V came to 1 base and at J to 0 bases, leaving 6 bases not matched to a gene. CDR1 MNHEY and CDR2 SMNVEV come from the germline V gene (reference sequence). Written as DNA, the CDR3 is TGTGCCAGCAGTTTATTAGGAGCTAGCGGGAGCACAGATACGCAGTATTTT. This encodes CASSLLGASGSTDTQYF.

The chain combines TRBV11-3 with TRBJ2-2; unclear D gene. Germline assignment: CDR1 SGHNT and CDR2 YENEEA. There are 14 residues in the CDR3. V was cut by 3 bases and J by 13 bases, with 18 bases left in between. CDR3 DNA sequence: TGTGCCAGCAGCTTTCATCTAGACCCAAAGTGGCTGTTTTTT. It codes for CASSFHLDPKWLFF.

This chain connects TRBV24-1 to TRBJ2-2; 7 bases match TRBD2. This CDR3 comprises 14 residues. Germline V gene lookup returns CDR1 KGHDR and CDR2 SFDVKD. V lost 6 bases and J lost 2; bases outside the gene matches: 2. The CDR3 reads CATSIAGNTGELFF. The CDR3 DNA follows: TGTGCCACCAGTATAGCGGGTAACACCGGGGAGCTGTTTTTT.

The chain couples TRBV11-2 to TRBJ1-1, with D unclear. The V end lost 5 bases, the J end lost 1 base, and 14 bases lay between the germline ends. This CDR3 spans 15 amino acids. Germline V gene data show CDR1 as SGHAT and CDR2 as FQNNGV. CDR3 loop: CASSHWAFGNTEAFF. CDR3 nucleotides: TGTGCCAGCAGCCATTGGGCCTTCGGGAACACTGAAGCTTTCTTT.

This clone was detected only a few times. V and J are TRBV2 and TRBJ2-7; the D gene is possibly TRBD1 (5 bases). There are 14 residues in the CDR3. Germline V gives CDR1 SNHLY, CDR2 FYNNEI. The V and J ends lost 1 base and 0 bases respectively, with 7 bases between them. Written as DNA, the CDR3 is TGTGCCAGCAGTGAAGACAGGTTCTCCTACGAGCAGTACTTC. This translates into CASSEDRFSYEQYF.

The chain has TRBV30 and TRBJ1-3; D not certain. Germline V gene sequence: CDR1 GTSNPN, CDR2 SVGIG (reference sequence). The CDR3 spans 14 residues. Trimming took 3 bases from V and 0 from J, leaving 9 bases between them. The CDR3 DNA sequence: TGTGCCTGGAGCCCGAGTAGCTCTGGAAACACCATATATTTT. Protein: CAWSPSSSGNTIYF.